The present TCR beta chain was sequenced within a study of OX40 agonist ivuxolimab in advanced cancers. V shed 10 bases and J 4 bases; nucleotides not matched to a gene: 8. Germline CDR1 MNHNS, CDR2 SASEGT. This CDR3 has 14 amino acids. Clones were read by immunoSEQ multiplex PCR, and TCRdb kept only the in-frame ones, dropping some. The sample lists about 85,000 clones; around 80% were seen once. The clonotype comes from an adult with an advanced solid tumor such as melanoma, head and neck, liver or kidney cancer. The chain couples TRBV6-1 to TRBJ2-1; TRBD2 aligns across 9 bases. Sequencing used CD4+ or CD8+ T cells sorted from blood, obtained in a trial of the OX40 agonist ivuxolimab. The CDR3 here is CANKREAGYNEQFF. The CDR3 DNA is TGTGCCAACAAGCGGGAGGCTGGATACAATGAGCAGTTCTTC.